The 2 T cell receptor beta chains below all came from one sample that was sequenced in a study of T cell responses to AZD1222 COVID-19 vaccine. TCRdb's table, derived via immunoSEQ multiplex PCR, lists solely in-frame clones and lacks some. The sample yields about 84,000 clones, roughly nine tenths seen once. The source material was peripheral blood, sampled 28 days after the second AZD1222 dose. The receptors stem from an adult who received the AZD1222 COVID-19 vaccine.

This chain uses TRBV7-9 with TRBJ2-1; TRBD1 matches 11 bases. From germline, CDR1 is SEHNR and CDR2 FQNEAQ (reference sequence). Trimming took 3 bases from V and 5 from J; bases not matched to a gene: 6. This CDR3 spans 16 amino acids. In nucleotides, the CDR3 is TGTGCCAGCAGCTTTAGGACAGGGGGCGCTAACAATGAGCAGTTCTTC. Its protein product is CASSFRTGGANNEQFF.

This clone was seen once. This chain joins TRBV18 and TRBJ1-1; 8 nucleotides match TRBD1. V lost 3 bases and J lost 1; bases outside the gene matches: 10. The CDR3 covers 17 residues. Per the germline V gene, CDR1 is KGHSH and CDR2 is LQKENI. The CDR3 reads CASSPDGTGATNTEAFF. The CDR3 nucleotides read TGTGCCAGCTCACCGGACGGGACAGGAGCCACGAACACTGAAGCTTTCTTT.